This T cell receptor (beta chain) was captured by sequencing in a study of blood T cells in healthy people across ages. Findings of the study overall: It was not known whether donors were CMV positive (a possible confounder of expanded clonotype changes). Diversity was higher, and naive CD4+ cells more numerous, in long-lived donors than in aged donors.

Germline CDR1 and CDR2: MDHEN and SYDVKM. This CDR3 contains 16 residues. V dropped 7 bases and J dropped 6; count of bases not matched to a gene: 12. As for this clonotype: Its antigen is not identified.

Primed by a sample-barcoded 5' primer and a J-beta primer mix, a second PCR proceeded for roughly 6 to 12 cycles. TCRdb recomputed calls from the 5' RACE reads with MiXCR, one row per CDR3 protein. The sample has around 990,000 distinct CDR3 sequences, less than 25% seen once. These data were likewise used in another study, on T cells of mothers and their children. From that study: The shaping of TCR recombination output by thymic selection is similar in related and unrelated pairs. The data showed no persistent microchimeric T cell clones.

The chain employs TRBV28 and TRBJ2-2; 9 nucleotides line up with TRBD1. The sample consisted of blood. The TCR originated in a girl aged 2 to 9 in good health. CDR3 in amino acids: CASKAEGQGIAGELFF. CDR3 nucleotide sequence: TGTGCCAGCAAGGCGGAAGGACAGGGGATAGCCGGGGAGCTGTTTTTT.